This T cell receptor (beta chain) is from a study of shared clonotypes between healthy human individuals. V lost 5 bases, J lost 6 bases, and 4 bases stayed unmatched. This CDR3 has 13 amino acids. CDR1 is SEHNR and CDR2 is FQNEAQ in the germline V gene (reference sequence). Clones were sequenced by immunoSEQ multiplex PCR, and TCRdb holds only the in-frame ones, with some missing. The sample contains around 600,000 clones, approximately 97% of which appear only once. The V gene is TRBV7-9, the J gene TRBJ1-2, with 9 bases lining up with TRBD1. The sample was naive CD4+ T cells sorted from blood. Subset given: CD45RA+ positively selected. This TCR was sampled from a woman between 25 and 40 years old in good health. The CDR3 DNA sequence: TGTGCCAGCAGCGAACAGGGGGCGGATGGCTACACCTTC. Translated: CASSEQGADGYTF.